This is a list of T cell receptor beta chains from one sample in a study of T-cell memory formation after mild COVID-19. In TCRdb, the 5' RACE reads were re-called with MiXCR into one record per CDR3 protein. The profile shows a few hundred thousand distinct CDR3 sequences, 27% of them singletons. What was sequenced was PBMCs or a T cell subset sorted from them (not recorded which). The receptors here all came from an adult woman who had mild COVID-19 (a few samples of this study predate the infection). Cell type and time point are not known. Each CDR3 is given with its conserved first and last residue. Fields, in order: D gene, J gene, V gene, clone size, CDR3 DNA, CDR3 protein. The D gene is left open where the match is weak. Only some rows state a clone size, as once, few, many or a class for expanded clones.

>NA|TRBJ1-2|TRBV9|few
TGTGCCAGCAGCGTAGGGGGCGTAGGCTATGGCTACACCTTC
CASSVGGVGYGYTF
>NA|TRBJ2-7|TRBV20-1|few
TGCAGTGCTACGGGATTCTCCTACGAGCAGTACTTC
CSATGFSYEQYF
>TRBD1|TRBJ2-7|TRBV6-1|NA
TGTGCCAGCACGCGCGGGACAGGGTCCGGCGAGCAGTACTTC
CASTRGTGSGEQYF
>NA|TRBJ2-5|TRBV20-1|few
TGCAGTGCTAGAGATGGTGGGGGGCCACAAGAGACCCAGTACTTC
CSARDGGGPQETQYF
>TRBD1|TRBJ1-4|TRBV2|NA
TGTGCCAGCAGTGCCCGGACAGGGGGGGGAAAACTGTTTTTT
CASSARTGGGKLFF
>NA|TRBJ2-7|TRBV2|few
TGTGCCAGTTTGACAGGAACAACCTACGAGCAGTACTTC
CASLTGTTYEQYF
>TRBD2|TRBJ2-5|TRBV5-1|few
TGCGCCAGCAGCTTCCCCCCGCCGGGGGAGGGCCACCAAGAGACCCAGTACTTC
CASSFPPPGEGHQETQYF
>TRBD1|TRBJ2-7|TRBV29-1|NA
TGCAGCGTCCTCCGGACAGGGGGCTACGAGCAGTACTTC
CSVLRTGGYEQYF
>NA|TRBJ2-7|TRBV6-6|few
TGTGCCAGCAGCCTAACACAGGGTCCGCGGAACGAGCAGTACTTC
CASSLTQGPRNEQYF
>TRBD1|TRBJ1-2|TRBV20-1|NA
TGCAGTGCTGGACAGGGCATCGGCTACACCTTC
CSAGQGIGYTF
>TRBD1|TRBJ2-7|TRBV10-3|NA
TGTGCCATCAGTGGGGGACAGGGATCCGTTAATGCCTACGAGCAGTACTTC
CAISGGQGSVNAYEQYF
>NA|TRBJ2-1|TRBV5-1|NA
TGCGCCAGCAGCTCAAATCTTGGACACCTCAGCTCCTACAATGAGCAGTTCTTC
CASSSNLGHLSSYNEQFF
>TRBD2|TRBJ2-3|TRBV29-1|NA
TGCAGCGTTATAGCGGGGGGGCTTACGGATACGCAGTATTTT
CSVIAGGLTDTQYF
>NA|TRBJ2-7|TRBV7-2|NA
TGTGCCAGCAGCCCACGACAGGAGCGCTACGAGCAGTACTTC
CASSPRQERYEQYF
>TRBD2|TRBJ2-1|TRBV7-2|NA
TGTGCCAGCAGCTTAAGCGGGAGCCAGCCATTGTTCTTC
CASSLSGSQPLFF
>NA|TRBJ2-1|TRBV27|few
TGTGCCAGCAGTTTCGGGGTGTGGCCTCAAGAGCAGTTCTTC
CASSFGVWPQEQFF
>TRBD1|TRBJ2-5|TRBV10-3|NA
TGTGCCATCAGTGAGTCAGGGGGCGGACAAGAGACCCAGTACTTC
CAISESGGGQETQYF
>NA|TRBJ2-3|TRBV29-1|few
TGCAGCGTTGGACAGGGAGGGGATACGCAGTATTTT
CSVGQGGDTQYF
>NA|TRBJ2-2|TRBV7-3|NA
TGTGCCAGCAGCCCTAGGGAGAGGGAATACACCGGGGAGCTGTTTTTT
CASSPREREYTGELFF
>TRBD2|TRBJ2-5|TRBV7-2|few
TGTGCCAGCACTCTAGCGGGAGGTTCGCTCCAAGAGACCCAGTACTTC
CASTLAGGSLQETQYF
>NA|TRBJ2-3|TRBV5-5|few
TGTGCCAGCAGCTTGGCCCTAGGCACAGATACGCAGTATTTT
CASSLALGTDTQYF
>NA|TRBJ2-7|TRBV2|NA
TGTGCCAGCAGTGGTAGTCGTGCAGGTGCGCACGAGCAGTACTTC
CASSGSRAGAHEQYF
>TRBD2|TRBJ2-7|TRBV5-1|few
TGCGCCAGCAGCCGCCGGGGGGGATCCCTTTCCGAGCAGTACTTC
CASSRRGGSLSEQYF
>TRBD1|TRBJ2-5|TRBV5-5|few
TGTGCCAGCAGCTGGACAGGGACCCCAGGGACCCAGTACTTC
CASSWTGTPGTQYF
>NA|TRBJ2-3|TRBV6-5|NA
TGTGCCAGCAGTTATTTGACAGAGGGTCATACGCAGTATTTT
CASSYLTEGHTQYF
>NA|TRBJ2-6|TRBV4-3|NA
TGCGCCAGCAGCCAAGTAGGACCTGGGGCCAACGTCCTGACTTTC
CASSQVGPGANVLTF
>TRBD2|TRBJ2-3|TRBV10-3|NA
TGTGCCACAGGGCTTCTAGCGGGGAGCACAGATACGCAGTATTTT
CATGLLAGSTDTQYF
>NA|TRBJ2-7|TRBV2|NA
TGTGCCAGCAGTCCGGACAGCCTGGAGCAGTACTTC
CASSPDSLEQYF
>TRBD1|TRBJ2-2|TRBV29-1|few
TGCAGCGTGTCCGGACAGGGGTCCACCGGGGAGCTGTTTTTT
CSVSGQGSTGELFF
>NA|TRBJ2-5|TRBV7-9|many
TGTGCCAGCAGCTGGGGGGAAGAGACCCAGTACTTC
CASSWGEETQYF
>NA|TRBJ1-2|TRBV20-1|NA
TGCAGTGCTAGAGATGTGGACACTAACTATGGCTACACCTTC
CSARDVDTNYGYTF
>NA|TRBJ2-7|TRBV13|few
TGTGCCAGCAGCTCCGGGGCTCATACCTACGAGCAGTACTTC
CASSSGAHTYEQYF
>NA|TRBJ2-4|TRBV5-1|few
TGCGCCAGCAGTTCACCCTCAGGCATTCAGTACTTC
CASSSPSGIQYF
>NA|TRBJ2-5|TRBV11-2|few
TGTGCCAGCAGCCCTAGCTATGGAGAGACCCAGTACTTC
CASSPSYGETQYF
>NA|TRBJ1-2|TRBV3-1|NA
TGTGCCAGCAGCCAATCATTGATTAACTATGGCTACACCTTC
CASSQSLINYGYTF
>NA|TRBJ2-7|TRBV27|NA
TGTGCCAGCAGTTCCGCGGCACAGGCCTACGAGCAGTACTTC
CASSSAAQAYEQYF
>TRBD1|TRBJ1-2|TRBV6-2/TRBV6-3|once
TGTGCCAGCAGTTACCTGGACAGGAACTTCTATGGCTACACCTTC
CASSYLDRNFYGYTF
>TRBD2|TRBJ2-1|TRBV19|NA
TGTGCCACCTCCCCGGGACTAGCGGGAGGGCCTGATGAGCAGTTCTTC
CATSPGLAGGPDEQFF
>NA|TRBJ2-1|TRBV27|NA
TGTGCCAGCAGTTTCAAGGGGATAGGGGCGTCGAGCTCCTACAATGAGCAGTTCTTC
CASSFKGIGASSSYNEQFF
>NA|TRBJ2-2|TRBV7-8|few
TGTGCCAGCAGCTTATCTCGGCGGCGCACCGGGGAGCTGTTTTTT
CASSLSRRRTGELFF
>TRBD1|TRBJ1-4|TRBV7-9|NA
TGTGCCAGCAGCTTAGTACCCTCGGGACAGTATAATGAAAAACTGTTTTTT
CASSLVPSGQYNEKLFF
>NA|TRBJ1-2|TRBV29-1|many
TGCAGCGTTGCCCGGGACACACAAAACTATGGCTACACCTTC
CSVARDTQNYGYTF
>TRBD1|TRBJ1-5|TRBV20-1|many
TGCAGTGCTAGAGTGGGACAGGGGGCTAGGGGTCAGCCCCAGCATTTT
CSARVGQGARGQPQHF
>TRBD1|TRBJ2-2|TRBV9|NA
TGTGCCAGCAGCTTAGGGACAGGCAGACCCCCGAACACCGGGGAGCTGTTTTTT
CASSLGTGRPPNTGELFF
>TRBD2|TRBJ2-5|TRBV29-1|NA
TGCAGCGCAGCCGGGACTAGTTTAGAGACCCAGTACTTC
CSAAGTSLETQYF
>NA|TRBJ2-7|TRBV4-1|few
TGCGCCAGCAGCCAAGGGGGGGCCGGCTACGAGCAGTACTTC
CASSQGGAGYEQYF